This TCR beta chain was sequenced for a study of blood T cell repertoires in COVID-19. Background on the study: Acute-phase and convalescent COVID-19 samples originated in the United States, Italy and Spain.

Authors' methods: Amplifying reference gene primers gave estimates of nucleated cell counts. Using immunoSEQ multiplex PCR, the repertoire was profiled, and TCRdb retains in-frame clones only, with some absent. From that table come the V and J calls and clone size; the DNA was used to work out D and trimming. Among about 200,000 clones listed, around nine tenths were seen once. Germline V gene lookup returns CDR1 SSHAT and CDR2 FNYEAQ (reference sequence). The CDR3 spans 18 residues. V lost 7 bases and J lost 5, with 27 bases in between. The TCR comes from a man between 18 and 35 years old with active or convalescent COVID-19. The material sequenced was peripheral blood. The chain is built from TRBV7-7 and TRBJ1-5, with a weak D call TRBD1 (5 bases). The CDR3 coding sequence is TGTGCCAGCATGGGTCCGGGTCGTCGTCGCGGGGGGGATCAGCCCCAGCATTTT. It codes for CASMGPGRRRGGDQPQHF.